The following is a T cell receptor (beta chain) sequence with its context. The antigen this receptor binds is unknown. No per-base quality is available; no much larger clone lies one base away. Per the germline V gene, SGHRS is the CDR1 and YFSETQ is the CDR2. Trimmed from V: 2 bases; trimmed from J: 3 bases; junction bases lacking a gene match: 6. Counted from cysteine to phenylalanine, this CDR3 has 15 amino acids. Here the CDR3 DNA is all that survives: 45 bases in frame from base 1. The approximately 40 donors, aged roughly 6 to 100 years, were systemically healthy Caucasian individuals from Russia. Each donor gave ten milliliters of peripheral blood, collected into EDTA-treated Vacutainer tubes. PBMCs were isolated by Ficoll-Paque density-gradient centrifugation, with at least 6.5 million obtained per sample. Trizol reagent was used to extract total RNA from PBMCs, with at least 5.5 micrograms per sample. For every donor, an aliquot of PBMCs went through flow cytometry to measure the percentages of naive CD45RAhigh/CD27high T cells.

The sample originates from a study of blood T cells in healthy people across ages (dated by TCRdb to between 2014 and 2016). For the study in its entirety: In model experiments, roughly one uniquely barcoded TCR beta cDNA molecule per two T cells was captured by template switching. To track age-related changes in TCR beta repertoire diversity, the study relied on deep sequencing normalized with unique cDNA molecular identifiers. The donors were divided into four age groups: young (average roughly 17 years), middle-aged (almost 40), aged (roughly 60) and long-lived (approximately 74). Donors of different ages were randomly distributed across sequencing lanes to avoid experimental bias. Using the same blood draw, the study looked at two additional independent replicas of 1 million unique cDNA reads for two donors, one aged 18 to 30 and the other aged 80 or older. The investigation overall reported the following: Total diversity estimates from one million sequenced T cells were considered lower bounds and underestimates. The CMV infection status of donors was not known, potentially confounding age-related changes in expanded clonotypes. There was a strong correlation between observed TCR beta diversity and the percentage of naive T cells measured by flow cytometry. As age increased, observed TCR beta diversity per million T cells dropped in a roughly linear way, and a significant reduction was already evident by age 40. Compared with the aged group, the long-lived group had more naive CD4+ T cells, fewer expanded clones and increased TCR diversity, suggesting age selection. Conclusive comparison of naive and antigen-experienced compartments was prevented by the profiling of bulk unsorted PBMCs.

Library preparation used 5' RACE. The data were produced on an Illumina HiSeq 2500. A second PCR of about 6 to 11 cycles was run with a J-beta primer mix and a sample-barcoded 5' primer. A unique molecular identifier was introduced onto each TCR beta cDNA molecule by a template-switch 5' adaptor carrying 12 random nucleotides. At least 2.5 million CDR3-containing paired-end reads were obtained from each sample. First-strand cDNA was synthesized from all RNA with the Mint cDNA synthesis kit, primed by a TRBC-specific oligonucleotide. Following uracil-DNA glycosylase treatment, a first 18-cycle PCR with universal primers M1SS and BC2_uni_R was performed on all cDNA. Processing in the source paper ran as follows. For normalization, 1 million high-quality reads were randomly selected from each sample, with every read carrying a distinct molecular identifier. Instead of being binned into consensus sequences, reads that shared molecular identifiers were thrown out. MiTCR, with a Q25 quality threshold and the strictest error-elimination algorithm, was used for CDR3 identification, clonotype clustering and error correction. A nonparametric unseen species model with Euler transformation was used to estimate lower-bound total TCR beta diversity. TCRdb trimmed public reads at Q25 via fastp, called clones via MiXCR and kept in-frame beta chains. Entries are consolidated by CDR3 protein sequence, retaining the most common genes and DNA. V and J calls and clone size were set by TCRdb, not the authors. This sample lists about 1.5 million distinct CDR3 sequences; approximately 43% were detected once. The top ten constitute approximately 4.1% of the sample.

The sequenced sample was blood. The receptor was isolated from a woman aged 18-29 years in good health. The chain employs TRBV5-1 and TRBJ2-7; the central 9 bases match TRBD1. DNA sequence: TGCGCCAGCAGCTTTACCGGGACAGGGATCTACGAGCAGTACTTC. This is translated as CASSFTGTGIYEQYF.